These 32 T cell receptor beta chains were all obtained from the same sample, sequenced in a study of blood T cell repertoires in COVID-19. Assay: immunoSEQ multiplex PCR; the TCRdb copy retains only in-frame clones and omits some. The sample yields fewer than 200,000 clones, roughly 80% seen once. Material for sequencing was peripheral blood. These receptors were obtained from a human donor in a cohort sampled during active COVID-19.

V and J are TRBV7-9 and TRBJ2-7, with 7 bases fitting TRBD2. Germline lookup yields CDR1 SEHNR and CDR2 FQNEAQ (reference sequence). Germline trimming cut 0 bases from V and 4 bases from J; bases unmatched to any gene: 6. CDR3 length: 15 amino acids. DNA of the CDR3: TGTGCCAGCAGCTTAGCTGGGGGGGTAGGATACGAGCAGTACTTC. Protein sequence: CASSLAGGVGYEQYF.

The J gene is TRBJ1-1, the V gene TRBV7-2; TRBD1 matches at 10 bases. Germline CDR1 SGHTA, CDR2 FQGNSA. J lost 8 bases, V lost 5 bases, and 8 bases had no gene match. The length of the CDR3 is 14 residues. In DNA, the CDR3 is TGTGCCAGCAGCGAAAGGACAGGGGGTTACGAAGCTTTCTTT. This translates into CASSERTGGYEAFF. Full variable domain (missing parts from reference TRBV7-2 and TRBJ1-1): GAGVSQSPSNKVTEKGKDVELRCDPISGHTALYWYRQSLGQGLEFLIYFQGNSAPDKSGLPSDRFSAERTGGSVSTLTIQRTQQEDSAVYLCASSERTGGYEAFFGQGTRLTVV.

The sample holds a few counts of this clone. The CDR3 is CASSLAVRTGSQPQHF. DNA of the CDR3: TGTGCCAGCAGCTTAGCCGTCCGGACAGGGAGTCAGCCCCAGCATTTT. The rearrangement links TRBV7-8 to TRBJ1-5; 8 bases are shared with TRBD1. The CDR3 is 16 residues long. The trim removed 0 bases at V and 6 bases at J, leaving 7 bases unmatched. The germline V gene encodes CDR1 SGHVS and CDR2 FQNEAQ.

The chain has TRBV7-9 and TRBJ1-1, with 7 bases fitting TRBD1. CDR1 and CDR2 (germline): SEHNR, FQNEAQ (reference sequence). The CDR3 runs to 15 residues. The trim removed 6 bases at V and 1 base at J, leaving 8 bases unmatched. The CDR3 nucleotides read TGTGCCAGCAGGACTATACAGGGGCAGAACACTGAAGCTTTCTTT. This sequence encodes CASRTIQGQNTEAFF.

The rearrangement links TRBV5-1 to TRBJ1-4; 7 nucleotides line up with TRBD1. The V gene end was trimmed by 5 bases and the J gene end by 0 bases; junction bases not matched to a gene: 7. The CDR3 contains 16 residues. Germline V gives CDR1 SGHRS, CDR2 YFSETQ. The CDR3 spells CASSFGQETTNEKLFF. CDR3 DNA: TGCGCCAGCAGTTTTGGACAGGAAACAACTAATGAAAAACTGTTTTTT.

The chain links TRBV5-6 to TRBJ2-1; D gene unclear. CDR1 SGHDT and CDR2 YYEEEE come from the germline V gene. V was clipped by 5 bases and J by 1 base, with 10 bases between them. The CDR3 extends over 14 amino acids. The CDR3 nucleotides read TGTGCCAGCAGTCCCCCTTATTCCTACAATGAGCAGTTCTTC. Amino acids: CASSPPYSYNEQFF.

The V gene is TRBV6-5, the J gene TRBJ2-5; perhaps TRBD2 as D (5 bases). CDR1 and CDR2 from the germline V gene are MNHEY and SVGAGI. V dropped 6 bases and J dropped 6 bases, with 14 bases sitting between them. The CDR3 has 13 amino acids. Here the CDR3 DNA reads TGTGCCAGCAGGGGGAGCCAAAAACAGACCCAGTACTTC. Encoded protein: CASRGSQKQTQYF.

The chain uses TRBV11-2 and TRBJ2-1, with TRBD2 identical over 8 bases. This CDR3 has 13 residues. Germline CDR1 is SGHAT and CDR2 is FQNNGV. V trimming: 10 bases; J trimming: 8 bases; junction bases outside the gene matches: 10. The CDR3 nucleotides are TGTGCCACCCCGGGCGGGGGGTTGTATGAGCAGTTCTTC. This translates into CATPGGGLYEQFF.

This chain's CDR3 is CASSTGDNSGNTIYF. The CDR3 nucleotides are TGCGCCAGCAGCACCGGGGACAACTCTGGAAACACCATATATTTT. J is TRBJ1-3 and V is TRBV5-1; D is perhaps TRBD1 (6 bases). This CDR3 comprises 15 residues. V shed 4 bases and J shed 0 bases, with 11 bases lying between them. The germline V gene has CDR1 SGHRS and CDR2 YFSETQ.

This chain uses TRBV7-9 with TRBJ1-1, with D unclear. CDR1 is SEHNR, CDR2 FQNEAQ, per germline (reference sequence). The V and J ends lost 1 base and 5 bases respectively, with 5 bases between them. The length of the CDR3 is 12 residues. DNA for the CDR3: TGTGCCAGCAGCTTAGGGGCAACTGAAGCTTTCTTT. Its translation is CASSLGATEAFF. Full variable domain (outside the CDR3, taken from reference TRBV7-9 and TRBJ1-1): DTGVSQNPRHKITKRGQNVTFRCDPISEHNRLYWYRQTLGQGPEFLTYFQNEAQLEKSRLLSDRFSAERPKGSFSTLEIQRTEQGDSAMYLCASSLGATEAFFGQGTRLTVV.

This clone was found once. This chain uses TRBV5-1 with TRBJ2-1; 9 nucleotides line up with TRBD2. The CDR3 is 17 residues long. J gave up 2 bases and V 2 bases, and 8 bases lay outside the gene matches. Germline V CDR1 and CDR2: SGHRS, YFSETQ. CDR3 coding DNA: TGCGCCAGCAGCTTAGCCTTAGCGGGGGAGACCTACAATGAGCAGTTCTTC. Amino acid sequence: CASSLALAGETYNEQFF. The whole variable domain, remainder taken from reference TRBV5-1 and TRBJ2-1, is KAGVTQTPRYLIKTRGQQVTLSCSPISGHRSVSWYQQTPGQGLQFLFEYFSETQRNKGNFPGRFSGRQFSNSRSEMNVSTLELGDSALYLCASSLALAGETYNEQFFGPGTRLTVL.

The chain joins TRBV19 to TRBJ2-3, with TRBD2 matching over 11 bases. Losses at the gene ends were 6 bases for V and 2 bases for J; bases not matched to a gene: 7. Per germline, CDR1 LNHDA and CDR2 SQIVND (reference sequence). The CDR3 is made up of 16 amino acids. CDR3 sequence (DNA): TGTGCCAGTAGCTTAGCGGGACTAGCGGCCACAGATACGCAGTATTTT. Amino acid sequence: CASSLAGLAATDTQYF. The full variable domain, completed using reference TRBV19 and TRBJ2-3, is DGGITQSPKYLFRKEGQNVTLSCEQNLNHDAMYWYRQDPGQGLRLIYYSQIVNDFQKGDIAEGYSVSREKKESFPLTVTSAQKNPTAFYLCASSLAGLAATDTQYFGPGTRLTVL.

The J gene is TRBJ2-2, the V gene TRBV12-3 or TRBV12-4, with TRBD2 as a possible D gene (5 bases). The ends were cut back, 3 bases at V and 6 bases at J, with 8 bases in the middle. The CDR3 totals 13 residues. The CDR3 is CASSLGVPGELFF. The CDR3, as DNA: TGTGCCAGCAGTTTGGGAGTCCCCGGGGAGCTGTTTTTT.

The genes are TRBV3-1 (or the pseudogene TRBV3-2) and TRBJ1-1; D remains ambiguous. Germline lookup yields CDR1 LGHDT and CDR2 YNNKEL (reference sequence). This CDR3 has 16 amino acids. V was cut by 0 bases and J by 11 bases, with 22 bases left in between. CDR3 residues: CASSQEAISFNSRAFF. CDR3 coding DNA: TGTGCCAGCAGCCAAGAGGCGATCAGTTTCAACTCGAGGGCTTTCTTT.

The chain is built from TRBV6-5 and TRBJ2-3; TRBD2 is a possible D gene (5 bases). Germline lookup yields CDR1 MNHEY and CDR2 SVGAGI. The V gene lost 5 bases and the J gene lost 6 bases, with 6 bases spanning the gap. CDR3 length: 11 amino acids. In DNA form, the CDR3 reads TGTGCCAGCAGTAGGAGGGATACGCAGTATTTT. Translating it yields CASSRRDTQYF.

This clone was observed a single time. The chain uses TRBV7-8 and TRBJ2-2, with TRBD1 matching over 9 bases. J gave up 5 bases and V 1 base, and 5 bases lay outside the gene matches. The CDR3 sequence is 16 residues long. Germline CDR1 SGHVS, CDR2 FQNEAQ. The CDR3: CASSLVADRGTGELFF. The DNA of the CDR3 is TGTGCCAGCAGCTTAGTGGCGGACAGGGGTACCGGGGAGCTGTTTTTT. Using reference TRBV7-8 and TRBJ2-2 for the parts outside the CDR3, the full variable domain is GAGVSQSPRYKVAKRGQDVALRCDPISGHVSLFWYQQALGQGPEFLTYFQNEAQLDKSGLPSDRFFAERPEGSVSTLKIQRTQQEDSAVYLCASSLVADRGTGELFFGEGSRLTVL.

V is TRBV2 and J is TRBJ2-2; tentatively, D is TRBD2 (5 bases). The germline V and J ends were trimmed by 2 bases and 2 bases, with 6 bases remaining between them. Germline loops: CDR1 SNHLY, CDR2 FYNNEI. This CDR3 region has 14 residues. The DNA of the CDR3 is TGTGCCAGCAGTGAAAGCGGTAACACCGGGGAGCTGTTTTTT. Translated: CASSESGNTGELFF.

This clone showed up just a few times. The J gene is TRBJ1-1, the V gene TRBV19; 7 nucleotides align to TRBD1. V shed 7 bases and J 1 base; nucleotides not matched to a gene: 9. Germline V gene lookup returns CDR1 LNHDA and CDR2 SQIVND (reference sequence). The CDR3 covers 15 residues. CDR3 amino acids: CASNDPGTANTEAFF. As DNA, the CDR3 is TGTGCCAGTAACGACCCAGGGACAGCGAACACTGAAGCTTTCTTT.

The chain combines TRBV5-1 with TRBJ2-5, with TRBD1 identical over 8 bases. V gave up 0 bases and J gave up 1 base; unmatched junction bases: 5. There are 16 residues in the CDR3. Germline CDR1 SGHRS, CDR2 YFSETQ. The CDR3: CASSLATGDSQETQYF. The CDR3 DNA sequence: TGCGCCAGCAGCTTGGCGACAGGGGACTCCCAAGAGACCCAGTACTTC.

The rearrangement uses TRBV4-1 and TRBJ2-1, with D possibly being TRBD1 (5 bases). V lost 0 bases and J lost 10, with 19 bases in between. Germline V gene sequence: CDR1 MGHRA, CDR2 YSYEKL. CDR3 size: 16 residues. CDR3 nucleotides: TGCGCCAGCAGCCAAGAGGGTAGAGGACACCCCTTCGAGCAGTTCTTC. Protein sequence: CASSQEGRGHPFEQFF.

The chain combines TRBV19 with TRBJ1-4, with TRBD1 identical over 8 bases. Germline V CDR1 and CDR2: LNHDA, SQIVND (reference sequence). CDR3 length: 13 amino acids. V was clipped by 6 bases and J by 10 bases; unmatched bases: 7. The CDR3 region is CASRDRVEGKLFF. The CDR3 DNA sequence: TGTGCCAGTAGGGACAGGGTAGAGGGAAAACTGTTTTTT. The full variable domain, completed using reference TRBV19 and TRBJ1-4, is DGGITQSPKYLFRKEGQNVTLSCEQNLNHDAMYWYRQDPGQGLRLIYYSQIVNDFQKGDIAEGYSVSREKKESFPLTVTSAQKNPTAFYLCASRDRVEGKLFFGSGTQLSVL.

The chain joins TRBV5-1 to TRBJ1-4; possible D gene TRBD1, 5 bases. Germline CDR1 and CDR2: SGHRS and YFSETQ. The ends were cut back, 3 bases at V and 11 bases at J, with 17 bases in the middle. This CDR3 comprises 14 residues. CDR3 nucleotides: TGCGCCAGCAGCTCGTCCGGGGGGTCTCGCAAACTGTTTTTT. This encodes CASSSSGGSRKLFF.

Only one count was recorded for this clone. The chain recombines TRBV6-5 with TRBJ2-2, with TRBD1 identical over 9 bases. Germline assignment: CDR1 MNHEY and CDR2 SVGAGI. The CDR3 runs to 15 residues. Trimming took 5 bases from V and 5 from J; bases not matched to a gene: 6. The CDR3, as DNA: TGTGCCAGCAGTCGGGACAGGGTTTGGACCGGGGAGCTGTTTTTT. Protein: CASSRDRVWTGELFF.

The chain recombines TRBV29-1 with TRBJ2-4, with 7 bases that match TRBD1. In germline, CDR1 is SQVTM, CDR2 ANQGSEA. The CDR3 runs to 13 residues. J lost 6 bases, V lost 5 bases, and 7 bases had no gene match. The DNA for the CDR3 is TGCAGCGTTCTGACAGGGCTCGGAAACATTCAGTACTTC. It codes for CSVLTGLGNIQYF.

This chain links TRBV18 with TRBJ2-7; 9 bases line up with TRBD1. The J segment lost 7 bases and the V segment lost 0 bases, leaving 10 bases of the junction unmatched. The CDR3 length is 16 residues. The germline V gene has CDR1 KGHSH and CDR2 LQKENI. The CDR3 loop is CASSPPQGQGFGEQYF. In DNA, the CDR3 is TGTGCCAGCTCACCACCACAGGGACAGGGCTTCGGGGAGCAGTACTTC.

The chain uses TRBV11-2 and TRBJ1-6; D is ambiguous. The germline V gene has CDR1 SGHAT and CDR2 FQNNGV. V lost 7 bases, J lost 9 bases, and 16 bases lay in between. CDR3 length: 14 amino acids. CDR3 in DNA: TGTGCCAGCACCCCACGGTCTGTTGGTTCACCCCTCCACTTT. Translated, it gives CASTPRSVGSPLHF.

Here the CDR3 reads CASSDPGLAGAQSSYNEQFF. CDR3 DNA sequence: TGTGCCAGCAGTGATCCTGGGCTAGCGGGGGCCCAGAGCTCCTACAATGAGCAGTTCTTC. This chain joins TRBV2 and TRBJ2-1, with 10 bases aligning to TRBD2. Per the germline V gene, CDR1 is SNHLY and CDR2 is FYNNEI. This CDR3 contains 20 residues. The J segment lost 0 bases and the V segment lost 3 bases, leaving 14 bases of the junction unmatched.

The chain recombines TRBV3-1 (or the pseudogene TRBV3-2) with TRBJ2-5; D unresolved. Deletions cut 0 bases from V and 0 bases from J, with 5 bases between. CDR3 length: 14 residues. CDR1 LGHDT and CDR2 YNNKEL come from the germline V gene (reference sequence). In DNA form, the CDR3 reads TGTGCCAGCAGCCAAGATTTCAACCAAGAGACCCAGTACTTC. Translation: CASSQDFNQETQYF.

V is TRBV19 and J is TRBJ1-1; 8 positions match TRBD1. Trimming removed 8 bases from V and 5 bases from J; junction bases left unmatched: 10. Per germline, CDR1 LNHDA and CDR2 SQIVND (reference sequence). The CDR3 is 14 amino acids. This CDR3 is CASDPAGGRTEAFF. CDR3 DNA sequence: TGTGCCAGTGATCCCGCAGGGGGCCGGACTGAAGCTTTCTTT.

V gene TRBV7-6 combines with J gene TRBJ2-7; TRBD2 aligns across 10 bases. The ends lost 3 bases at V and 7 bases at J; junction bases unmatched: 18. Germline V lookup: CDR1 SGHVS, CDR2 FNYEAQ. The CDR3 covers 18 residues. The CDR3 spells CASSFSRKGLAGAWEQYF. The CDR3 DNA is TGTGCCAGCAGCTTTAGTCGCAAAGGGCTAGCGGGGGCCTGGGAGCAGTACTTC.

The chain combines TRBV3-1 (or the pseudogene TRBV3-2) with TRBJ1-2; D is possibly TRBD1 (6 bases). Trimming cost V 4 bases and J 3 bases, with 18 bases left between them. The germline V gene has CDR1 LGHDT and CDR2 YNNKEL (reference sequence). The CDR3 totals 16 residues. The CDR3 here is CASSPFGQLSDYGYTF. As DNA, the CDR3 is TGTGCCAGCAGCCCATTCGGACAGCTCAGTGACTATGGCTACACCTTC.

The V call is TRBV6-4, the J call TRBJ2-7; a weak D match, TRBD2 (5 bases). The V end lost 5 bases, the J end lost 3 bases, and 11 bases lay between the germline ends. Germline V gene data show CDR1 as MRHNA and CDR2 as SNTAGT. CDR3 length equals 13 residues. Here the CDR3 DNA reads TGTGCCAGCAGTCGGGAATTGGGCTACGAGCAGTACTTC. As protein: CASSRELGYEQYF.